A selection of T cell receptor beta chains follows, all from one sample in a study of T-cell memory formation after mild COVID-19. TCRdb independently ran MiXCR on the 5' RACE reads; one entry per CDR3 protein. This repertoire shows more than 150,000 distinct CDR3 sequences, 15% to 20% found once; its top ten account for under 4.5%. Sequenced sample: PBMCs or a T cell subset sorted from them (not recorded which). The receptors originated from a man between 18 and 29 years old who had mild COVID-19 (a few samples of this study predate the infection). Cell type and time point are not known. Both conserved end residues are trimmed from each CDR3. Fields, in order: V gene, J gene, D gene, CDR3 protein. D genes are given only for firm matches.

V gene: TRBV6-4
J gene: TRBJ1-1
D gene: NA
CDR3 protein: ASSDSGHPAAF

V gene: TRBV6-5
J gene: TRBJ2-7
D gene: NA
CDR3 protein: ASTISSGDLTYEQY

V gene: TRBV2
J gene: TRBJ1-5
D gene: NA
CDR3 protein: ASSGAGQPQH

V gene: TRBV5-5
J gene: TRBJ1-2
D gene: TRBD1
CDR3 protein: ASSFRQGKDGYT

V gene: TRBV3-1
J gene: TRBJ2-2
D gene: NA
CDR3 protein: ASRRQSTGELF

V gene: TRBV20-1
J gene: TRBJ1-1
D gene: NA
CDR3 protein: SARGETFEAF

V gene: TRBV7-7
J gene: TRBJ1-2
D gene: NA
CDR3 protein: ASSFETTHGYT

V gene: TRBV27
J gene: TRBJ2-3
D gene: NA
CDR3 protein: ASSYGSTDTQY

V gene: TRBV6-5
J gene: TRBJ2-7
D gene: NA
CDR3 protein: ASRSGGVSYEQY

V gene: TRBV28
J gene: TRBJ2-4
D gene: TRBD1
CDR3 protein: ASSEPGQAGGAKNIQY

V gene: TRBV5-1
J gene: TRBJ1-2
D gene: TRBD1
CDR3 protein: ASSSGQRNYGYT

V gene: TRBV5-6
J gene: TRBJ2-7
D gene: NA
CDR3 protein: ASSLVGSQLYEQY

V gene: TRBV29-1
J gene: TRBJ2-1
D gene: TRBD2
CDR3 protein: SSGLANEQF

V gene: TRBV6-5
J gene: TRBJ1-3
D gene: NA
CDR3 protein: ASSYGGYPSGNTIY

V gene: TRBV7-8
J gene: TRBJ2-2
D gene: NA
CDR3 protein: ASSFGRVNTGELF

V gene: TRBV2
J gene: TRBJ2-7
D gene: NA
CDR3 protein: ASLTSSYEQY

V gene: TRBV4-3
J gene: TRBJ2-3
D gene: NA
CDR3 protein: ASSPQSVLSFDTQY

V gene: TRBV5-1
J gene: TRBJ2-5
D gene: NA
CDR3 protein: ASSLGDFGETQY

V gene: TRBV27
J gene: TRBJ2-6
D gene: TRBD2
CDR3 protein: ASSQAGGTGANVLT

V gene: TRBV7-9
J gene: TRBJ2-3
D gene: TRBD2
CDR3 protein: ASSMRGDASDTQY

V gene: TRBV18
J gene: TRBJ1-1
D gene: NA
CDR3 protein: ASSPIVPEAF

V gene: TRBV7-2
J gene: TRBJ2-3
D gene: TRBD2
CDR3 protein: ASSPRGLAVRDTQY

V gene: TRBV5-1
J gene: TRBJ2-1
D gene: TRBD2
CDR3 protein: ASSAGLAVINEQF

V gene: TRBV7-2
J gene: TRBJ2-3
D gene: NA
CDR3 protein: ASSFNGAQRDTQY

V gene: TRBV28
J gene: TRBJ2-5
D gene: TRBD1
CDR3 protein: ASSSPRGGLETQY

V gene: TRBV10-3
J gene: TRBJ2-1
D gene: TRBD2
CDR3 protein: AISEPDIRAGGTYNEQF

V gene: TRBV10-3
J gene: TRBJ2-7
D gene: NA
CDR3 protein: AISESQGRYEQY

V gene: TRBV6-6
J gene: TRBJ1-5
D gene: TRBD1
CDR3 protein: ASSQRQGMSNQPQH

V gene: TRBV5-4
J gene: TRBJ1-1
D gene: NA
CDR3 protein: ASSLYGAMNTEAF

V gene: TRBV10-3
J gene: TRBJ1-4
D gene: NA
CDR3 protein: AAGNSLRSNEKLF

V gene: TRBV6-5
J gene: TRBJ1-2
D gene: TRBD1
CDR3 protein: ASRLQGAYGYT